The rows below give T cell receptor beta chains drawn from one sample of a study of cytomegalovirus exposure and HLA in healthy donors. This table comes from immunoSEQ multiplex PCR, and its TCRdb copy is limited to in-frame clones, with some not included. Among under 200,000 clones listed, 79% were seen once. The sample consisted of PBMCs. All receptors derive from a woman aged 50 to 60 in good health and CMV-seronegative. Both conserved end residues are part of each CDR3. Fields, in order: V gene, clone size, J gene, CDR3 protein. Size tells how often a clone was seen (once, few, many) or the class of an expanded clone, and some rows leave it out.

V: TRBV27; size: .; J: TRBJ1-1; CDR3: CASSLSGGNTEAFF
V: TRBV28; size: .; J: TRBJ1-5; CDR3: CASRGTLTYLRDNQPQHF
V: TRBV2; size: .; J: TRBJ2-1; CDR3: CASSEDYRGNEQFF
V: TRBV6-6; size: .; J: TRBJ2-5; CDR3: CASSPVRGAIETQYF
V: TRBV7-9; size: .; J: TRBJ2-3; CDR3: CASSYPLIGSTDTQYF
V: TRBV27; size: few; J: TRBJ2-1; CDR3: CASSPGLASDEQFF
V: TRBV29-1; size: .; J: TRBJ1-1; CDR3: CSVRGDRVVGDTEAFF
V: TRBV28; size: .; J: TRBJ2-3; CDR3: CASSFVGGTDTQYF
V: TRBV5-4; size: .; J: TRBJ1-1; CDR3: CASSWGRPNTEAFF
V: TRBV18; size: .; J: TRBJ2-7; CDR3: CASSPGTGGRGYEQYF
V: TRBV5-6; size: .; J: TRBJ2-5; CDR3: CASSFLDSSSDQYF
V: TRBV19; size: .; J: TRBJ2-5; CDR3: CASSIVAGETQYF
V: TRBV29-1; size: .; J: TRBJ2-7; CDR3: CSVMTGTYEQYF
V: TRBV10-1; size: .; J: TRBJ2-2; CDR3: CASSDLGQKGGELFF
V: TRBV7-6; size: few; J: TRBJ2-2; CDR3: CASSLQGNTGELFF
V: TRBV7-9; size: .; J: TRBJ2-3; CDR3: CASSPNQREPYTDTQYF
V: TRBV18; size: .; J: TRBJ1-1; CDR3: CASSQQGSGVNTEAFF
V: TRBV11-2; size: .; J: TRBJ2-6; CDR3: CASSLLPGANVLTF
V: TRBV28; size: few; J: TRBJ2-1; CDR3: CASGDYLRDNEQFF
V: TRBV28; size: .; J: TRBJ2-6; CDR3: CASSLQNSGANVLTF
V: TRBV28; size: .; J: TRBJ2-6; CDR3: CASSYQGFGANVLTF
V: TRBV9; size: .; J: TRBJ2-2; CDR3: CASSPGAGELFF
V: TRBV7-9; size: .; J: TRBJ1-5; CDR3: CASSPDRGNQPQHF
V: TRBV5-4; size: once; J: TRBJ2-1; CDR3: CASSFPGQGTNEQFF
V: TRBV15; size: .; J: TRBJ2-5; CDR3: CATSTSGPRRETQYF
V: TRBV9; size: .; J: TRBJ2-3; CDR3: CASSVAGGRTDTQYF
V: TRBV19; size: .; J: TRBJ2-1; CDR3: CASRELGELDEQFF
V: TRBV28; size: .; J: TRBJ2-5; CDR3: CASSLGLAGSQETQYF
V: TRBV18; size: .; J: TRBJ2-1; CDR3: CASSRRFGDEQFF
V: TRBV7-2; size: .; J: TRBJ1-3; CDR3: CASSSTGGGNTIYF